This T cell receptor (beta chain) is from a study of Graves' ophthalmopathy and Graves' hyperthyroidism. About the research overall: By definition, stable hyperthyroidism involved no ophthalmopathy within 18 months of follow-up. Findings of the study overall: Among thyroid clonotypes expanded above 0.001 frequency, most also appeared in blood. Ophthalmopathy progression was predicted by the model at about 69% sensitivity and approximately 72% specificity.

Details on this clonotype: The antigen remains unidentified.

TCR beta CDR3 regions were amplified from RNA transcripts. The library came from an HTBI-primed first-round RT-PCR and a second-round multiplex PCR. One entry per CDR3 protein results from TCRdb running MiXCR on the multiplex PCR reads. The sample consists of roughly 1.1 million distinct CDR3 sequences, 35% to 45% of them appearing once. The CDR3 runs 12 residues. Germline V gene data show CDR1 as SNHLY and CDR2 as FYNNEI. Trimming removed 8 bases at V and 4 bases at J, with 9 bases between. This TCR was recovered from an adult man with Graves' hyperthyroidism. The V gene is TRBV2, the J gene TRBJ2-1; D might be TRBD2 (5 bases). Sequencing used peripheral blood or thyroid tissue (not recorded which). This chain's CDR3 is CASGRGYNEQFF. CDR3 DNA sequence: TGTGCCAGCGGACGGGGATACAATGAGCAGTTCTTC. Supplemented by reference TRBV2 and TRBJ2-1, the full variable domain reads EPEVTQTPSHQVTQMGQEVILRCVPISNHLYFYWYRQILGQKVEFLVSFYNNEISEKSEIFDDQFSVERPDGSNFTLKIRSTKLEDSAMYFCASGRGYNEQFFGPGTRLTVL.